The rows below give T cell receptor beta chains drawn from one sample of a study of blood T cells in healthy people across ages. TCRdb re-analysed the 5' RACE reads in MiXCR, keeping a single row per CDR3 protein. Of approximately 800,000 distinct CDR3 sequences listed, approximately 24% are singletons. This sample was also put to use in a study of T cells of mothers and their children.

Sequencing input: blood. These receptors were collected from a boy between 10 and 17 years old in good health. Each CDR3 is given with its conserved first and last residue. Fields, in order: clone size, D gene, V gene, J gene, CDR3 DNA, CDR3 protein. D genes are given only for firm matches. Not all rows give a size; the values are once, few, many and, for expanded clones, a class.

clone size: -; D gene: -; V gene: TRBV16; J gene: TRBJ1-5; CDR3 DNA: TGTGCCAGCAGCAAAGATCGGGCCGCGGGTCAGCCCCAGCATTTT; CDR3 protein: CASSKDRAAGQPQHF
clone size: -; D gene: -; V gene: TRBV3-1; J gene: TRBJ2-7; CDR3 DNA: TGTGCCAGCAGCCAAGGCCGGGGCCCCTACGAGCAGTACTTC; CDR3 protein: CASSQGRGPYEQYF
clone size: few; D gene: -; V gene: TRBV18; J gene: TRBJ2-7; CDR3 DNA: TGTGCCAGCTCACCCTCGACAGTTTACGAGCAGTACTTC; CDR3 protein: CASSPSTVYEQYF
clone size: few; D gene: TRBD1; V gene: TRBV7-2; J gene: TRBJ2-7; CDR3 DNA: TGTGCCAGCAGCTTAGCCTGGACAGGGGGATTCTCCGAGCAGTACTTC; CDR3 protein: CASSLAWTGGFSEQYF
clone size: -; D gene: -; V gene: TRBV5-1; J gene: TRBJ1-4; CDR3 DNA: TGCGCCAGCAGCCAGTTTAACGGGGCGAATAATGAAAAACTGTTTTTT; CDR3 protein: CASSQFNGANNEKLFF
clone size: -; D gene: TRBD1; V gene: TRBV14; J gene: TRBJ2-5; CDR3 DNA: TGTGCCAGCAGCCAATCTAACCGGGACAGACGCCAAGAGACCCAGTACTTC; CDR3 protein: CASSQSNRDRRQETQYF
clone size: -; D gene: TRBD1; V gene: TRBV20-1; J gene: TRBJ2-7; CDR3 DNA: TGCAGTGCTCCGAAAGGGACAGGGGGGAATGAGCAGTACTTC; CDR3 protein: CSAPKGTGGNEQYF
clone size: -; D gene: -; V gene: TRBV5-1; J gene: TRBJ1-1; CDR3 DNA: TGCGCCAGCACCTGGGGGGGAAGCACTGAAGCTTTCTTT; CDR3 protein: CASTWGGSTEAFF
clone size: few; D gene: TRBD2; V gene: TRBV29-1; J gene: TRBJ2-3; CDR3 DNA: TGCAGCGTCCCGACTAGCGGGGAAACGCAGTATTTT; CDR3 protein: CSVPTSGETQYF
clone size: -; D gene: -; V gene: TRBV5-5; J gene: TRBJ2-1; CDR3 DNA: TGTGCCAGCAGCTTGCCCCAACCAAACAATGAGCAGTTCTTC; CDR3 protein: CASSLPQPNNEQFF
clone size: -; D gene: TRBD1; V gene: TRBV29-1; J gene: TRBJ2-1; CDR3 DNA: TGCAGCGTTGGTGGACAGGGTTGGGATGAGCAGTTCTTC; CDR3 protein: CSVGGQGWDEQFF
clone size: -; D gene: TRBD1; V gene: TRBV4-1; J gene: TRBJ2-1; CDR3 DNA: TGCGCCAGCAGCCAAGATAGCGCCGGGACAGGGTCCTACGAGCAATACTTC; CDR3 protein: CASSQDSAGTGSYEQYF
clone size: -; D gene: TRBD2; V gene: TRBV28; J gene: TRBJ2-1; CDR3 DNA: TGTGCCAGCAGTATGCGGGAGGGTCTTGGATACAATGAGCAGTTCTTC; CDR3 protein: CASSMREGLGYNEQFF
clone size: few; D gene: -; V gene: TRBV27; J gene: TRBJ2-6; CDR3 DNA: TGTGCCAGCAGTTGGGGGAAAACAGTTACTGGGGCCAACGTCCTGACTTTC; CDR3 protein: CASSWGKTVTGANVLTF
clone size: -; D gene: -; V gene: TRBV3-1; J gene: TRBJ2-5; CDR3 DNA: TGTGCCAGCAGCCCTTTGGGCACTACGGGGACCCAGTACTTC; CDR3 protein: CASSPLGTTGTQYF
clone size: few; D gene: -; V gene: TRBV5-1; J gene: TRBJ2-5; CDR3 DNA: TGCGCCAGCAGCCTAGGGCCACAGAATATAGTACAAGAGACCCAGTACTTC; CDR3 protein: CASSLGPQNIVQETQYF
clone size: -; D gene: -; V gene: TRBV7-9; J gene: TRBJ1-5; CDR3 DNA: TGTGCCAGCAGCTTAGAGGAGGGTGGCCAGCCCCAGCATTTT; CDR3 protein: CASSLEEGGQPQHF
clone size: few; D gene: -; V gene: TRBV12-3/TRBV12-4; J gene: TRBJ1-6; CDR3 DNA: TGTGCCAGCAGATTCAGGATCGGGGATTCACCCCTCCACTTT; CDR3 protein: CASRFRIGDSPLHF
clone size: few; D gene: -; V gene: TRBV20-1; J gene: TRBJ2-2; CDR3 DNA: TGCAGTGCTAGAGAGGGATTGGGCGCGAACACCGGGGAGCTGTTTTTT; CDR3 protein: CSAREGLGANTGELFF
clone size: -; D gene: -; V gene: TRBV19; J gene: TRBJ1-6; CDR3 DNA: TGTGCCAGTAGTAAAAATCAGGCCCTCCACTTT; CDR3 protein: CASSKNQALHF
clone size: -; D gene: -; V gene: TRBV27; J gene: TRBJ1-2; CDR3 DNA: TGTGCCAGCAGTTCCGTCCGAAGGGGGGACTATGGCTACACCTTC; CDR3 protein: CASSSVRRGDYGYTF
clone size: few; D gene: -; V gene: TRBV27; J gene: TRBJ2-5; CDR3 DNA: TGTGCCAGCAGTTCCCTACTAGGTTGGGAGACCCAGTACTTC; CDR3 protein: CASSSLLGWETQYF
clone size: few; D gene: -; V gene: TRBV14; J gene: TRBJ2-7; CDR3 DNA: TGTGCCAGCAGCCCGTTCGCGGGCTACGAGCAGTACTTC; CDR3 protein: CASSPFAGYEQYF
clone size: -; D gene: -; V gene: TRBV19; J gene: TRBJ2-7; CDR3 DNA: TGTGCCAGTAGTTTGAAAGCAGGGGAACCCTACGAGCAGTACTTC; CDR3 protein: CASSLKAGEPYEQYF
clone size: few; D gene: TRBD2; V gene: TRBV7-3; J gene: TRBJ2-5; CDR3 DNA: TGTGCCAGCAGCTACAGCGGGGGGGATGAGACCCAGTACTTC; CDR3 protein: CASSYSGGDETQYF
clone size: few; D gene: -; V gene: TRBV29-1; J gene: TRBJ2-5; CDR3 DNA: TGCAGCGTTCGAAGCGGGTCTCAAGAGACCCAGTACTTC; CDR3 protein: CSVRSGSQETQYF
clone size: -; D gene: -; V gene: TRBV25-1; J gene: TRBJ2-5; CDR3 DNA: TGTGCCAGCAGCCCCGGCAGGTTCGGTGAGACCCAGTACTTC; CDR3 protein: CASSPGRFGETQYF
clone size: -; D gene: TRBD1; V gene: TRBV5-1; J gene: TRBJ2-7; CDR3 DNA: TGCGCCAGCAGCGCGGACAGGGGGGGCGAGCAGTACTTC; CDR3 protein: CASSADRGGEQYF
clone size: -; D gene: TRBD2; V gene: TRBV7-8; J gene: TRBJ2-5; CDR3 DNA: TGTGCCAGCAGCGGGGGCTCTAGCGGGGGGTACCAAGAGACCCAGTACTTC; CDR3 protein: CASSGGSSGGYQETQYF
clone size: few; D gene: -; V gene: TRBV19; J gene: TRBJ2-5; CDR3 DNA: TGTGCCAGTAGTATATCAGAACAAGAGACCCAGTACTTC; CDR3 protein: CASSISEQETQYF
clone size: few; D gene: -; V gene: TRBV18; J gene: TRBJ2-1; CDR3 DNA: TGTGCCAGCTCAAGCAAGGGCAACTACAATGAGCAGTTCTTC; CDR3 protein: CASSSKGNYNEQFF